This T cell receptor beta chain stems from a study of T cell repertoires in cytomegalovirus infection. Whole-study context: Shared public TCR beta signatures pointed to both CMV infection and a matching HLA type.

This CDR3 has 18 residues. From germline, CDR1 is SGHVS and CDR2 FNYEAQ. The ends lost 0 bases at V and 0 bases at J; junction bases unmatched: 9. This clonotype appeared many times. One entry per CDR3 protein results from TCRdb running MiXCR on the reads. The data hold 250,000 to 300,000 distinct CDR3 sequences, with roughly 23% observed a single time. The chain carries TRBV7-6 and TRBJ2-7; 9 nucleotides line up with TRBD2. This sequence was found in a human donor in good health (CMV status not recorded). Some clones in this sample may be carry-over from other donors' samples. Material for sequencing was PBMCs. The chain's CDR3 is CASSLASLAGALSYEQYF. The CDR3 DNA follows: TGTGCCAGCAGCTTAGCGTCATTAGCGGGAGCCCTCTCCTACGAGCAGTACTTC. The full variable domain, completed using reference TRBV7-6 and TRBJ2-7, is GAGVSQSPRYKVTKRGQDVALRCDPISGHVSLYWYRQALGQGPEFLTYFNYEAQQDKSGLPNDRFSAERPEGSISTLTIQRTEQRDSAMYRCASSLASLAGALSYEQYFGPGTRLTVT.